The source of this T cell receptor beta chain is a study of early T cells in non-severe SARS-CoV-2 infection. Across the whole study: The study sequenced bulk RNA from unsorted whole blood, with chains unpaired.

At least ten counts were recorded for this clonotype. The antigen is not known. The CDR3 totals 13 residues. Trimming pared 1 base from V and 12 bases from J, leaving 13 bases between. Whole-study results and caveats: Anti-spike CD8 specificities were favored by VDJdb matching, whose results missed private and CD4 specificities.

Attachment of unique molecular identifiers to individual cDNA molecules was performed. TCRdb independently ran MiXCR on the 5' RACE reads; one entry per CDR3 protein. Here the sample spans 75,000 to 100,000 distinct CDR3 sequences, more than 12% being singletons. The sample comprised whole blood. This clonotype was obtained from an adult who was a healthcare worker with PCR-confirmed SARS-CoV-2 infection or an uninfected control (not recorded which). J is TRBJ2-1 and V is TRBV12-3 or TRBV12-4; D is possibly TRBD2 (7 bases). CDR3 bases: TGTGCCAGCAGTTTAGATGGGGCGGGGGCGCAGTTCTTC. Translation: CASSLDGAGAQFF.